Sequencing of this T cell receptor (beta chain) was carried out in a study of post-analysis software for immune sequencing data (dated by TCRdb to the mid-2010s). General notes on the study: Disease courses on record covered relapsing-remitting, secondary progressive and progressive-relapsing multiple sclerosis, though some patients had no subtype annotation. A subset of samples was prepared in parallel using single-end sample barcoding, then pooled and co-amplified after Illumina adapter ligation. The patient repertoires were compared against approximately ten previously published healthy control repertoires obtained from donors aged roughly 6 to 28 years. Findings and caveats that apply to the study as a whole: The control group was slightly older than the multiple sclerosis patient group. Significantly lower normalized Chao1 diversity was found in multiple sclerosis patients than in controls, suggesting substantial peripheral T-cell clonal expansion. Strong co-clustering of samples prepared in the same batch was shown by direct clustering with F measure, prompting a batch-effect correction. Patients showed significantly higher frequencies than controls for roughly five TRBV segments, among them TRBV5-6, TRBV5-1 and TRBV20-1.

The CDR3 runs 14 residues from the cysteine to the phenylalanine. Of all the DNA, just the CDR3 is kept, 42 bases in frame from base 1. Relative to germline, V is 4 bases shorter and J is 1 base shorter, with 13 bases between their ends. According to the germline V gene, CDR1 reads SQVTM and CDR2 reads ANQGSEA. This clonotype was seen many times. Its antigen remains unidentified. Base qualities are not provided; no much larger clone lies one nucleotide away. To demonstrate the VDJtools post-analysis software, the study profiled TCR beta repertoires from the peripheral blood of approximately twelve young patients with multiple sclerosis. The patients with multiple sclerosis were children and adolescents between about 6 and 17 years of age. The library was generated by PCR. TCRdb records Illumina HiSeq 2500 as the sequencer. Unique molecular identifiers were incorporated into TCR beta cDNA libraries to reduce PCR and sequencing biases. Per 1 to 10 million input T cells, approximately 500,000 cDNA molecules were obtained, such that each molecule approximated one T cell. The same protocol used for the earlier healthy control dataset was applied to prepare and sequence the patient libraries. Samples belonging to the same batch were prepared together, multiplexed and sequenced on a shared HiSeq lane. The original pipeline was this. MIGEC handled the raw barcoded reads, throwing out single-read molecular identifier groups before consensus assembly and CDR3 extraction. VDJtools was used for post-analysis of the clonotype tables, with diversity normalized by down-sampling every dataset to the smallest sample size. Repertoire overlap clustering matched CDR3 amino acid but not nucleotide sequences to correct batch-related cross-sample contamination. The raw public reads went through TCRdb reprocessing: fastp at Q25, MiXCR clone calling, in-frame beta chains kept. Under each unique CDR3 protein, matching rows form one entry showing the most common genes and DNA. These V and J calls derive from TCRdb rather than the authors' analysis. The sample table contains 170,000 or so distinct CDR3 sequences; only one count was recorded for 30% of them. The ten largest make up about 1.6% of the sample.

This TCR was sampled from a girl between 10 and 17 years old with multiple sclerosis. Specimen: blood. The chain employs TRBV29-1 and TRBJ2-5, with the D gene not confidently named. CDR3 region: CSVVMAVRQETQYF. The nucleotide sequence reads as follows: TGCAGCGTTGTTATGGCGGTACGCCAAGAGACCCAGTACTTC.